The T cell receptor beta chain under discussion was sequenced for a study of OX40 agonist ivuxolimab in advanced cancers. Study-wide context: Recorded diagnoses for dose-escalation patients were hepatocellular carcinoma, melanoma, renal cell or head and neck cancer. One hepatocellular carcinoma and a couple of cutaneous melanoma patients partially responded. Antecedent anti-PD-1, anti-PD-L1 or anti-CTLA-4 therapy was permissible, with around 40% having received some. Whole-study results and caveats: Among some nonresponders, normalized T-cell clonal expansion was also low.

TCRdb keeps only in-frame clones here, not all; method: immunoSEQ multiplex PCR. The sample has 77,000 or so clones, roughly 86% seen once. Germline values: CDR1 MDHEN, CDR2 SYDVKM. This CDR3 is built from 12 residues. V was cut by 6 bases and J by 10 bases, with 13 bases left in between. Notes on this clone: The antigen remains unidentified.

The genes are TRBV28 and TRBJ1-3; no clear D gene. Sequenced material: CD4+ or CD8+ T cells sorted from blood, taken in a trial of the OX40 agonist ivuxolimab. This clonotype originated in an adult with an advanced solid tumor such as melanoma, head and neck, liver or kidney cancer. The CDR3 here is CASRVRGSTIYF. The CDR3 DNA sequence: TGTGCCAGCAGGGTACGAGGGAGTACCATATATTTT.